The 6 T cell receptor beta chains in this list originate from one sample, sequenced in a study of blood T cells in healthy people across ages. Through a sample-barcoded 5' primer and a J-beta primer mix, a second PCR was run for roughly 7 to 11 cycles. TCRdb re-called the 5' RACE reads with MiXCR, one entry per CDR3 protein. Of some 1.6 million distinct CDR3 sequences listed, around 35% were seen once; the top ten hold about 10%. The sample comprised blood. The receptor set was obtained from a woman in her twenties or thirties in good health.

V gene TRBV5-1 combines with J gene TRBJ2-3; 8 bases line up with TRBD2. The CDR3 is made up of 19 amino acids. Germline-derived CDR1 and CDR2 are SGHRS and YFSETQ. V was pared by 0 bases and J by 5 bases, with 17 bases of the junction left unmatched. The CDR3 loop is CASSLALVSGAYVEDTQYF. As DNA, the CDR3 is TGCGCCAGCAGCTTGGCCTTGGTTAGCGGGGCCTACGTGGAAGATACGCAGTATTTT. The complete variable domain, with remaining parts taken from reference TRBV5-1 and TRBJ2-3, reads KAGVTQTPRYLIKTRGQQVTLSCSPISGHRSVSWYQQTPGQGLQFLFEYFSETQRNKGNFPGRFSGRQFSNSRSEMNVSTLELGDSALYLCASSLALVSGAYVEDTQYFGPGTRLTVL.

V is TRBV6-1 and J is TRBJ1-3; D is uncertain. CDR3 size: 15 residues. Per germline, CDR1 MNHNS and CDR2 SASEGT. Trimming pared 4 bases from V and 0 bases from J, leaving 10 bases between. Here the CDR3 reads CASSATLGSGNTIYF. CDR3 DNA sequence: TGTGCCAGCAGTGCGACATTGGGCTCTGGAAACACCATATATTTT.

In its sample, this clonotype was seen once. A read error may be the cause here, since a much bigger clone is one base away. J is TRBJ2-1 and V is TRBV29-1; perhaps D is TRBD1 or TRBD2 (6 bases each). CDR1 and CDR2 from the germline V gene are SQVTM and ANQGSEA. The CDR3 has 11 amino acids. The DNA for the CDR3 is TGCAGCGCTGAAGGGGGGAATAAGCAGTTCTTC. It codes for CSAEGGNKQFF.

This chain uses TRBV5-5 with TRBJ2-1; TRBD1 is a possible D gene (6 bases). CDR3 size: 16 residues. Germline V gene sequence: CDR1 SGHKS, CDR2 YYEKEE (reference sequence). V lost 1 base to trimming and J lost 4 bases, with 15 bases between them. CDR3 nucleotides: TGTGCCAGCAGCTTGAGTAGTGGGGGCCAATACAATGAGCAGTTCTTC. Translated: CASSLSSGGQYNEQFF. Using reference TRBV5-5 and TRBJ2-1 for the parts outside the CDR3, the full variable domain is DAGVTQSPTHLIKTRGQQVTLRCSPISGHKSVSWYQQVLGQGPQFIFQYYEKEERGRGNFPDRFSARQFPNYSSELNVNALLLGDSALYLCASSLSSGGQYNEQFFGPGTRLTVL.

The CDR3 nucleotides are TGTGCCAGCAGCTTGGGGGTTGGGGGGGACAGGAGTTACAATGAGCAGTTCTTC. This translates into CASSLGVGGDRSYNEQFF. The chain couples TRBV5-4 to TRBJ2-1; D might be TRBD1 (8 bases). The CDR3 is made up of 18 amino acids. CDR1 and CDR2 from the germline V gene are SGHNT and YYREEE (reference sequence). Trimming left V 0 bases short and J 4 bases short, with 20 bases between.

This chain uses TRBV27 with TRBJ2-5; D gene unclear. Deletions cut 4 bases from V and 4 bases from J, with 19 bases between. CDR1 is MNHEY and CDR2 is SMNVEV in the germline V gene (reference sequence). The CDR3 consists of 16 residues. The CDR3 region has the DNA TGTGCCAGCAGTTCTACCCCGAGCTCGTACCGAGAGACCCAGTACTTC. This translates into CASSSTPSSYRETQYF.